Listed below are T cell receptor beta chains from one sample, sequenced in a study of OX40 agonist ivuxolimab in advanced cancers. The method was immunoSEQ multiplex PCR; TCRdb's version includes in-frame clones alone and lacks a portion of them. Among about 140,000 clones listed, about 93% were seen once. Sequences were derived from CD4+ or CD8+ T cells sorted from blood, sampled in a trial of the OX40 agonist ivuxolimab. These receptors were collected from an adult with an advanced solid tumor such as melanoma, head and neck, liver or kidney cancer. The CDR3 runs from the conserved cysteine through the conserved F or W. A D gene is named only where the DNA matches it firmly. Size values are once, few and many counts, or a class for expanded clones, and some rows have none.

abundance,j_gene,v_gene,d_gene,CDR3nt,CDR3aa
NA,TRBJ1-6,TRBV28,TRBD1,TGTGCCAGCAGCCAAAACAGGGGGTATAATTCACCCCTCCACTTT,CASSQNRGYNSPLHF
NA,TRBJ2-4,TRBV4-3,TRBD2,TGCGCCAGCAGCCAAGCTAGCGGGATTGGAAACATTCAGTACTTC,CASSQASGIGNIQYF
NA,TRBJ2-5,TRBV5-4,NA,TGTGCCAGCAGCTTGGGAAGTAAACAAGAGACCCAGTACTTC,CASSLGSKQETQYF
once,TRBJ1-3,TRBV6-4,TRBD1,TGTGCCAGCAGCCGGGACAGGGGGCCTGGAAACACCATATATTTT,CASSRDRGPGNTIYF
NA,TRBJ2-7,TRBV6-5,NA,TGTGCCAGCACCCGAACGGACGGACTGGGCTACGAGCAGTACTTC,CASTRTDGLGYEQYF
NA,TRBJ1-2,TRBV2,NA,TGTGCCAAAAGAAGGGCCGATCACTATGGCTACACCTTC,CAKRRADHYGYTF
NA,TRBJ2-1,TRBV6-4,TRBD2,TGTGCCAGCAGTGACTTGGCGGGAGGGCCGGGTGAGCAGTTCTTC,CASSDLAGGPGEQFF
NA,TRBJ2-4,TRBV30,NA,TGTGCCTGGAGTGTGGCAGGGACGGCCACAAACATTCAGTACTTC,CAWSVAGTATNIQYF
NA,TRBJ2-5,TRBV27,TRBD1,TGTGCCAGCAGAAGACAGGGGTTGGAGACCCAGTACTTC,CASRRQGLETQYF
NA,TRBJ1-1,TRBV6-1,NA,TGTGCCAGCACCAAGCTGGACACTGAAGCTTTCTTT,CASTKLDTEAFF
once,TRBJ2-7,TRBV5-5,NA,TGTGCCAGCAGCTTGGAAGGGCAGGGCATCTCCTACGAGCAGTACTTC,CASSLEGQGISYEQYF
NA,TRBJ1-6,TRBV7-9,TRBD1,TGTGCCAGCAGCCAACGAGCCGGGACAGTAAATTCACCTCTCCACTTT,CASSQRAGTVNSPLHF
few,TRBJ1-5,TRBV6-4,NA,TGTGCCAGCAGGGAGGGGGTGAGGAATCAGCCCCAGCATTTT,CASREGVRNQPQHF
NA,TRBJ1-4,TRBV7-2,NA,TGTGCCAGCAGCTTAGTGGGGACCGTGGATGAAAAACTGTTTTTT,CASSLVGTVDEKLFF
once,TRBJ2-6,TRBV19,NA,TGTGCCAGTAGTCGAGCAGACGCATACTCTGGGGCCAACGTCCTGACTTTC,CASSRADAYSGANVLTF
NA,TRBJ1-2,TRBV19,NA,TGTGCCAGTAGTGCTCCGGGACCTAACTACACCTTC,CASSAPGPNYTF
NA,TRBJ1-2,TRBV7-9,NA,TGTGCCAGCAGCTTACTGGGTTACTATGGCTACACCTTC,CASSLLGYYGYTF
NA,TRBJ1-1,TRBV5-4,NA,TGTGCCAGCAGCCGACTAGGAGGGAGTTTTACTGAAGCTTTCTTT,CASSRLGGSFTEAFF
NA,TRBJ2-1,TRBV9,NA,TGTGCCAGCAGCGTATTATCCGTGGGGGCGGGAGCTTACAATGAGCAGTTCTTC,CASSVLSVGAGAYNEQFF
NA,TRBJ2-1,TRBV5-1,NA,TGCGCCAGCAGCATGGCCCAAGCCTACAATGAGCAGTTCTTC,CASSMAQAYNEQFF
once,TRBJ2-3,TRBV10-3,NA,TGTGCCATCTCCCAGGCGCGTAGCACAGATACGCAGTATTTT,CAISQARSTDTQYF
once,TRBJ1-3,TRBV6-7,NA,TGTGCCAGCAGTTTGAGGACATCTCTTCTAAACACCATATATTTT,CASSLRTSLLNTIYF
NA,TRBJ2-7,TRBV18,TRBD1,TGTGCCAGCTCGCCGAATGACAGGGCAACCTACGAGCAGTACTTC,CASSPNDRATYEQYF
few,TRBJ2-1,TRBV5-4,TRBD2,TGTGCCAGCAGCTTGATGCTAGCGGGGTCAAATGAGCAGTTCTTC,CASSLMLAGSNEQFF
NA,TRBJ1-4,TRBV6-6,NA,TGTGCCAGCAAATATTGGACGTTAGCTAATGAAAAACTGTTTTTT,CASKYWTLANEKLFF
NA,TRBJ2-1,TRBV4-2,TRBD2,TGTGCCAGCGGAAGGGGCGGGGGGAGCTCCTACAATGAGCAGTTCTTC,CASGRGGGSSYNEQFF
NA,TRBJ2-2,TRBV7-7,NA,TGTGCCAGCAGCCCATATGGGGGGAACACCGGGGAGCTGTTTTTT,CASSPYGGNTGELFF
NA,TRBJ2-1,TRBV6-5,NA,TGTGCCAGCAGTTACTCGGCAGGGCTTTACAATGAGCAGTTCTTC,CASSYSAGLYNEQFF
NA,TRBJ1-3,TRBV5-4,TRBD1,TGTGCCAGCAGCCGCGACCTCGGACAGGGGGCGTCTGGAAACACCATATATTTT,CASSRDLGQGASGNTIYF
NA,TRBJ2-7,TRBV7-2,NA,TGTGCCAGCAGCTTCCTAGGGATCCCCTACGAGCAGTACTTC,CASSFLGIPYEQYF
once,TRBJ2-3,TRBV7-2,NA,TGTGCCAGCAGCCGAGCCTGGGGCGCCGCCGGCACAGATACGCAGTATTTT,CASSRAWGAAGTDTQYF
once,TRBJ1-2,TRBV4-3,TRBD1,TGCGCCAGCAGCCAAGGACTACCGGGACAGGCTCCCTATATCCACTTC,CASSQGLPGQAPYIHF
NA,TRBJ1-5,TRBV7-2,NA,TGTGCCAGCCGTCCCGGAGGCGGTTTCAATCAGCCCCAGCATTTT,CASRPGGGFNQPQHF
NA,TRBJ2-7,TRBV19,TRBD2,TGTGCCAGTAGTATAGATCTAGCGGGCCCCTACGAGCAGTACTTC,CASSIDLAGPYEQYF
NA,TRBJ2-7,TRBV5-4,NA,TGTGCCAGCAGCCCGGACGCGGGGGAGCAGTACTTC,CASSPDAGEQYF
NA,TRBJ2-1,TRBV7-2,TRBD2,TGTGCCAGCAGCTTAAGCGGGACTAGCTACAATGAGCAGTTCTTC,CASSLSGTSYNEQFF
NA,TRBJ1-6,TRBV28,TRBD1,TGTGCCAGCAGTTGGGACAGGCCCTATTCACCCCTCCACTTT,CASSWDRPYSPLHF
NA,TRBJ1-5,TRBV5-1,TRBD1,TGCGCCAGCAGCCCGGGTTTCGGAGGGGGCGGTAGCAATCAGCCCCAGCATTTT,CASSPGFGGGGSNQPQHF
NA,TRBJ1-4,TRBV4-3,NA,TGCACCAGCAGCCAAGAAGGAACAGGGAATGAAAAACTGTTTTTT,CTSSQEGTGNEKLFF
NA,TRBJ2-7,TRBV28,NA,TGTGCCAGCAGTTTCTCGTCCCGTGGCAGGGCGACGGGAGAGCAGTACTTC,CASSFSSRGRATGEQYF
NA,TRBJ1-2,TRBV6-6,TRBD1,TGTGCCAGCAGGGACCCTGGGACAGTCTATGGCTACACCTTC,CASRDPGTVYGYTF
NA,TRBJ2-3,TRBV11-3,TRBD2,TGTGCCAGCAGCCTCGGGACTAGCGGGGGGGCAAAAGATACGCAGTATTTT,CASSLGTSGGAKDTQYF
NA,TRBJ1-1,TRBV6-5,NA,TGTGCCAGCAGTACCCAGGGCGACACTGAAGCTTTCTTT,CASSTQGDTEAFF
NA,TRBJ2-7,TRBV7-6,NA,TGTGCCAGCAGCTCGGACACGTGGCAGTACTTC,CASSSDTWQYF
NA,TRBJ2-1,TRBV5-1,TRBD2,TGCGCCAGCAGCCCTTGGGGAGCGGGGGGGCTGTTCCCCTACAATGAGCAGTTCTTC,CASSPWGAGGLFPYNEQFF
NA,TRBJ1-5,TRBV19,NA,TGTGCCAGTAGTCCGACCCGGACTGTATGGCCCCAGCATTTT,CASSPTRTVWPQHF
NA,TRBJ2-1,TRBV10-3,TRBD2,TGTGCCATCAGTCCCGGGACTAGCGGGAGGTCTGGTGAGCAGTTCTTC,CAISPGTSGRSGEQFF
NA,TRBJ1-5,TRBV4-2,NA,TGTGCCAGCAGCCAAGATGATGGCAGGGACGGGCAGCCCCAGCATTTT,CASSQDDGRDGQPQHF
NA,TRBJ2-7,TRBV9,TRBD2,TGTGCCAGCAGCGTAGAGGGACTAGCGGGAGTTTACGAGCAGTACTTC,CASSVEGLAGVYEQYF
NA,TRBJ2-7,TRBV5-1,NA,TGCGCCAGCAGCTTGGGGGACGGATACGAGCAGTACTTC,CASSLGDGYEQYF
NA,TRBJ2-1,TRBV4-2,TRBD2,TGTGCCAGCAGCCGAGGGACTAGCGGGAGACCCAGTGAGCAGTTCTTC,CASSRGTSGRPSEQFF
NA,TRBJ1-2,TRBV28,TRBD1,TGTGAATCAGGGGGCAACTATGGCTACACCTTC,CESGGNYGYTF
NA,TRBJ1-1,TRBV27,TRBD1,TGTGCCAGCAGTCCTAGGACAGGGGGGGGCACTGAAGCTTTCTTT,CASSPRTGGGTEAFF
NA,TRBJ1-5,TRBV9,NA,TGTGCCAGCAGCGTCGGGGGTTGGGTTAATCAGCCCCAGCATTTT,CASSVGGWVNQPQHF
NA,TRBJ2-7,TRBV9,NA,TGTGCCAGCAGCCCCCGCAGGGGGGACTACGAGCAGTACTTC,CASSPRRGDYEQYF
few,TRBJ1-5,TRBV7-2,TRBD1,TGTGCCAGCAGCTTCGACCCGACAGGGAGCAATCAGCCCCAGCATTTT,CASSFDPTGSNQPQHF
NA,TRBJ2-3,TRBV6-1,NA,TGTGCCAGCTCCCCGGGGGATACGCAGTATTTT,CASSPGDTQYF
once,TRBJ1-2,TRBV28,TRBD1,TGTGCCAGCAGTTTAACTGGGACAGGGGGGACCTTC,CASSLTGTGGTF
NA,TRBJ2-7,TRBV28,TRBD2,TGTGCCAGCAGTTTCGGACTAGCGGGACTAGAACAGTACTTC,CASSFGLAGLEQYF